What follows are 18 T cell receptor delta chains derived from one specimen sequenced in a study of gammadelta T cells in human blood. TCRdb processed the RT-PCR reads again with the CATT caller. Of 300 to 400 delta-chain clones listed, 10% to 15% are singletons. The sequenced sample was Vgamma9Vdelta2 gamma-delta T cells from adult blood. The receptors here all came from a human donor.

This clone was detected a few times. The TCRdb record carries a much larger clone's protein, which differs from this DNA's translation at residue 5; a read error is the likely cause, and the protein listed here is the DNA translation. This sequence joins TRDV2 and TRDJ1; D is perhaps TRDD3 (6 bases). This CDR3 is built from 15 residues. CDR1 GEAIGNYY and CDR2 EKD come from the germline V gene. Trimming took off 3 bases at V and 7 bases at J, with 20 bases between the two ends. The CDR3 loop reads CACDALSGIGGKLIF. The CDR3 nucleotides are TGTGCCTGTGACGCCTTGAGCGGGATAGGAGGTAAACTCATCTTT.

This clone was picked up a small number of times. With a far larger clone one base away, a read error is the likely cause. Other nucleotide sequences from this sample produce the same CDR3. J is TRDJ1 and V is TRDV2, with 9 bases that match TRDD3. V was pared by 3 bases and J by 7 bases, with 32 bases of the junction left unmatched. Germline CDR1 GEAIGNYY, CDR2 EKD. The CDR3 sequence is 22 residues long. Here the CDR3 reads CACDPLNLLPGGSSLLPGKLIF. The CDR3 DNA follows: TGTGCCTGTGACCCGCTAAACTTACTTCCTGGGGGATCCTCCTTGTTACCCGGTAAACTCATCTTT.

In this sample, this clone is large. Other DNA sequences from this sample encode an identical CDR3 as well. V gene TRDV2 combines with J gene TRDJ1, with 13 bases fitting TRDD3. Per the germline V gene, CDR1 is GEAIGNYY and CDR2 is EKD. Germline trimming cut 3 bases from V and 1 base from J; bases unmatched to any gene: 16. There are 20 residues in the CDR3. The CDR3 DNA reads TGTGCCTGTGACCAAGTCGTTACTGGGGGATACGAGGAGGTCACCGATAAACTCATCTTT. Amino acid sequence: CACDQVVTGGYEEVTDKLIF.

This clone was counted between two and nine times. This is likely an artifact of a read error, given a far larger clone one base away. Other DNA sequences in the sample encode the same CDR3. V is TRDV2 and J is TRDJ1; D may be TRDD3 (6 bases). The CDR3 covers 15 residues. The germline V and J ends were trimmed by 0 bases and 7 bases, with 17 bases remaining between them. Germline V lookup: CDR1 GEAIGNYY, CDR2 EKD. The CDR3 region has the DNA TGTGCCTGTGACACCTTGAGTGGGATAGGAGGTAAACTCATCTTT. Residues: CACDTLSGIGGKLIF.

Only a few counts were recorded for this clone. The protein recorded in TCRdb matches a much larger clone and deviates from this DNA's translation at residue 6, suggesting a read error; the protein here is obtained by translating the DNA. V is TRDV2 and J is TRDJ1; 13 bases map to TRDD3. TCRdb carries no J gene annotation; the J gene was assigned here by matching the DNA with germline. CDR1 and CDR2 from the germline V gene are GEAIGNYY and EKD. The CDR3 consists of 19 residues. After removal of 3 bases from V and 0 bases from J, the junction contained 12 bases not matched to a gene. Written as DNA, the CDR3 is TGTGCCTGTGACCCAATACTGGGGGATACGCTGGGTTACACCGATAAACTCATCTTT. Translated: CACDPILGDTLGYTDKLIF.

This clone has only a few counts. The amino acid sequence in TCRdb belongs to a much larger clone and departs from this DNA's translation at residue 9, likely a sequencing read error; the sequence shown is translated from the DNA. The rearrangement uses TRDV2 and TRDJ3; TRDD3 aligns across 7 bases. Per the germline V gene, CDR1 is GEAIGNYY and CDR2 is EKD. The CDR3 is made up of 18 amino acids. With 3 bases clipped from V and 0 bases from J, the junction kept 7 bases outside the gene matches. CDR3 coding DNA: TGTGCCTGTGACCCCCTGGGGGGTAACTCCTGGGACACCCGACAGATGTTTTTC. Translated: CACDPLGGNSWDTRQMFF.

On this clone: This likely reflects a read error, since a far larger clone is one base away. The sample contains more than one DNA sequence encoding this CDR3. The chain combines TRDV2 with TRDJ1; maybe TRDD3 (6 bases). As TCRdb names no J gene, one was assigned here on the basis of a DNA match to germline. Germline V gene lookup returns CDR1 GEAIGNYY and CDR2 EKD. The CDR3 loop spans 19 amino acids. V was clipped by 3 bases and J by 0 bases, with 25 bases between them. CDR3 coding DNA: TGTGCCTGTGACCCAGTACTGGGCGATACGCTGGGTTACACCGATAAACTCATCTTT. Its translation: CACDPVLGDTLGYTDKLIF.

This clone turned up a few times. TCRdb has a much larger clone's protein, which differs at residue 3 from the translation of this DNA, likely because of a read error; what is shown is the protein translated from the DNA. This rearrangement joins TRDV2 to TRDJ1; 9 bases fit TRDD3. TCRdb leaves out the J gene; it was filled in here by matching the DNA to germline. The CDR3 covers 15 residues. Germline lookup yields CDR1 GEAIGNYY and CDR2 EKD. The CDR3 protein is CAYDTVGDKADKLIF. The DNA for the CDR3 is TGTGCCTATGACACCGTGGGGGATAAAGCCGATAAACTCATCTTT.

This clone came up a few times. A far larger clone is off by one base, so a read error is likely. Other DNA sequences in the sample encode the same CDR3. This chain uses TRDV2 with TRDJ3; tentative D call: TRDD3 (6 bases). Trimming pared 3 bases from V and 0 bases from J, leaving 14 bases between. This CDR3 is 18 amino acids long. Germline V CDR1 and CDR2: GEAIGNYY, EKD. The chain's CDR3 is CACDPLGGSSWDTRQMFF. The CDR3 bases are TGTGCCTGTGACCCCTTGGGGGGTAGCTCCTGGGACACCCGACAGATGTTTTTC.

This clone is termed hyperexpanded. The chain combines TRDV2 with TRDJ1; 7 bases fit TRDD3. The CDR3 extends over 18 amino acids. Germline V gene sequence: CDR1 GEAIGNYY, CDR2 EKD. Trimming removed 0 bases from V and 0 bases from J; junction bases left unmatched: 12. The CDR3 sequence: CACDTLSKAGGYTDKLIF. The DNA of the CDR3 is TGTGCCTGTGACACCCTGAGTAAGGCCGGGGGATACACCGATAAACTCATCTTT.

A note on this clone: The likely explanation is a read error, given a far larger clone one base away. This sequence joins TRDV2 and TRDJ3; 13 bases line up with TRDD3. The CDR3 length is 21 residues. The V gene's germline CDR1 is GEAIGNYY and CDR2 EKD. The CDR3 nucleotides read TGTGCCCGTGATCCCGTACTGGGGGATACGCCGCACTCCTGGGACACCCGACAGATGTTTTTC. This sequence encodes CARDPVLGDTPHSWDTRQMFF.

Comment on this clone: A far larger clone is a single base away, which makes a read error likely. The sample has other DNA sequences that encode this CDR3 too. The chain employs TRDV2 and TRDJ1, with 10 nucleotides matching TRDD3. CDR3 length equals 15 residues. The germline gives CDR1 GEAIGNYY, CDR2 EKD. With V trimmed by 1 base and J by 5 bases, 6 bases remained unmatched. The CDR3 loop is CACDTLVGDTDKLIF. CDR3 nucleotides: TGTGCCTGTGACACTTTGGTGGGGGATACAGATAAACTCATCTTT.

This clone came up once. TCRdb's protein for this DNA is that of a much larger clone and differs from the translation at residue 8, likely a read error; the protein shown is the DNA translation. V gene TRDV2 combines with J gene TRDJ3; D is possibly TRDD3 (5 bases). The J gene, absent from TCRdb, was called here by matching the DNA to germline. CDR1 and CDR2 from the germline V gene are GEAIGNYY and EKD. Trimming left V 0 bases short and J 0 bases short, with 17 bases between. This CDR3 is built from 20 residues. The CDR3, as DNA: TGTGCCTGTGACACCGTCCGCCAGGGGAGAAGCTCCTGGGACACCCGACAGATGTTTTTC. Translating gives CACDTVRQGRSSWDTRQMFF.

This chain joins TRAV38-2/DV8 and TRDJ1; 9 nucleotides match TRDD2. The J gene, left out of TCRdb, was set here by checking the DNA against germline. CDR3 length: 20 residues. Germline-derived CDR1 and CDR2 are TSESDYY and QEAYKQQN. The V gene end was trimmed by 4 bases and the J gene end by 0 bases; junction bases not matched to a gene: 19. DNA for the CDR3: TGTGCTTATAGGGCGGTAAGGCCTTCCTACAATAGGGCCTACACCGATAAACTCATCTTT. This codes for CAYRAVRPSYNRAYTDKLIF.

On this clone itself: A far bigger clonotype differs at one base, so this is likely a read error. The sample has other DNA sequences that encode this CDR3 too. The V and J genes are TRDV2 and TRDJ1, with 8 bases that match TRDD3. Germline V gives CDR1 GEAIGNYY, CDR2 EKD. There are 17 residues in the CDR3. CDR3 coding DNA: TGTGCCTGTGACTTGGTGACTGGGGGGACGTACACCGACAAACTCATCTTT. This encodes CACDLVTGGTYTDKLIF.

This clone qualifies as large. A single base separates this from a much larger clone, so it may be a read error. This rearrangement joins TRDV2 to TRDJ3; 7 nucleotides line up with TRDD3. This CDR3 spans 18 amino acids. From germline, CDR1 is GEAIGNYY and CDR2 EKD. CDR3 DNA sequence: TGTGCCAGTGACCCCCTGGGGGGTAGCTCCTGGGACACCCGACAGATGTTTTTC. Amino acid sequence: CASDPLGGSSWDTRQMFF.

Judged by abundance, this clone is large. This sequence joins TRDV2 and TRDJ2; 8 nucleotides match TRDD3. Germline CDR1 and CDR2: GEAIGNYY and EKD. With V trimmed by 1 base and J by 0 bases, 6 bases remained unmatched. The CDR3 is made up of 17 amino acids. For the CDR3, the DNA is TGTGCCTGTGACACTCTGGGGGACGAGGCTTTGACAGCACAACTCTTCTTT. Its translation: CACDTLGDEALTAQLFF.

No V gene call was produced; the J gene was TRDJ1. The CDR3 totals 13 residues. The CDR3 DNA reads TGTGCCTGTGACACTTTTGACACCGATAAACTCATCTTT. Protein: CACDTFDTDKLIF.